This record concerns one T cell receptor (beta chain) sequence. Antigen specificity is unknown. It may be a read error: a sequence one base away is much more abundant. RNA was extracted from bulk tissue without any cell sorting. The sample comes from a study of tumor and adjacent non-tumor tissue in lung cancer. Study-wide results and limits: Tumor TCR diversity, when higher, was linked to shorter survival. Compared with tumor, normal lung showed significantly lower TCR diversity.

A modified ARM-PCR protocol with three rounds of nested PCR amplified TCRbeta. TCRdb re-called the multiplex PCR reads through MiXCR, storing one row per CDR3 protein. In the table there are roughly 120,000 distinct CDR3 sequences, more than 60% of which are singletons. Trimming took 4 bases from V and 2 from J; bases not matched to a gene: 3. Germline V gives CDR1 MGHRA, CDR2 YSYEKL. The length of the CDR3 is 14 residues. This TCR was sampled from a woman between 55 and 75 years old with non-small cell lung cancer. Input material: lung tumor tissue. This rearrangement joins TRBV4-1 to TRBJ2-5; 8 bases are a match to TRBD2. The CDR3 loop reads CASSPRLAQETQYF. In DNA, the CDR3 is TGCGCCAGCAGCCCCAGACTAGCGCAAGAGACCCAGTACTTC.